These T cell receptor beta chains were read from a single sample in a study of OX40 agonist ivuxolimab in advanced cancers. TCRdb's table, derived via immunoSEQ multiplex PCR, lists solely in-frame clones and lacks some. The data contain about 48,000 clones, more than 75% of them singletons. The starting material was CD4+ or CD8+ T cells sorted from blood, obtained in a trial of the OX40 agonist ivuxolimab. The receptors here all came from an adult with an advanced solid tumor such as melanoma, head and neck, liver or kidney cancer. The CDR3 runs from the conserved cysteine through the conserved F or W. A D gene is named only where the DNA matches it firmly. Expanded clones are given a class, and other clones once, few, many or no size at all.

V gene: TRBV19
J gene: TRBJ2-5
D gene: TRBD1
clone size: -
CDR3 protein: CASSRTGGGMQETQYF
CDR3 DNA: TGTGCCAGTAGCCGTACAGGGGGCGGGATGCAAGAGACCCAGTACTTC

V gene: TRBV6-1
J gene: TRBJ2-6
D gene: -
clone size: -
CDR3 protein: CASSGSSISGANVLTF
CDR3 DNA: TGTGCCAGCAGTGGTTCAAGTATCTCTGGGGCCAACGTCCTGACTTTC

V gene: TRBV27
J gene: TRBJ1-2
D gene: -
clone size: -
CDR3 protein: CASSLGANYGYTF
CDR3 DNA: TGTGCCAGCAGTTTGGGAGCAAACTATGGCTACACCTTC

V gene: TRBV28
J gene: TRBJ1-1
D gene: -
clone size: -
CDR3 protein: CASSPSPGQGNTEAFF
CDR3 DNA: TGTGCCAGCAGTCCATCCCCCGGACAAGGAAACACTGAAGCTTTCTTT

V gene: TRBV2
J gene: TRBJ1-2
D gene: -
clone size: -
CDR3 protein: CASSEEGRGRVYGYTF
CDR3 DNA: TGTGCCAGCAGTGAAGAGGGCAGGGGAAGAGTATATGGCTACACCTTC

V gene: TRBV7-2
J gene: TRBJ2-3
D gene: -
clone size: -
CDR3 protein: CASSFTDTQYF
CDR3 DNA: TGTGCCAGCAGCTTCACAGATACGCAGTATTTT

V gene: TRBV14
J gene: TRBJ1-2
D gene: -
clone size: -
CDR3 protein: CASSRFRVEGYTF
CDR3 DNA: TGTGCCAGCAGCCGCTTCAGGGTCGAGGGCTACACCTTC

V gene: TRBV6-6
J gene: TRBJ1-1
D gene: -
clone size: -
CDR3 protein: CASSYPLGGGNTEAFF
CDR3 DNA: TGTGCCAGCAGTTACCCCCTCGGGGGCGGGAACACTGAAGCTTTCTTT

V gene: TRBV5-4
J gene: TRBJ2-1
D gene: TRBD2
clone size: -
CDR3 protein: CASSHRAGVGYEQFF
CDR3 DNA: TGTGCCAGCAGTCATCGAGCGGGAGTAGGGTATGAGCAGTTCTTC

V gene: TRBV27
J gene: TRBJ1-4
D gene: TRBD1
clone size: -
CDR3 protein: CASSHDRGLEKLFF
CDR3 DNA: TGTGCCAGCAGTCATGACAGGGGGCTTGAAAAACTGTTTTTT

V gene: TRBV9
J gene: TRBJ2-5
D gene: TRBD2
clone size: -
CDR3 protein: CASSVQALQRGQETQYF
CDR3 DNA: TGTGCCAGCAGCGTTCAGGCCTTACAGCGGGGCCAAGAGACCCAGTACTTC

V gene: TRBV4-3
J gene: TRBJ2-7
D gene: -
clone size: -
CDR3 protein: CASSHTSGYEQYF
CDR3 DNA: TGCGCCAGCAGCCACACCTCAGGGTACGAGCAGTACTTC

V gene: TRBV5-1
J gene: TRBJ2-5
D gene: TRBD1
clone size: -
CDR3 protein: CASTRTGLTGETQYF
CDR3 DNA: TGCGCCAGCACCCGGACAGGGCTTACGGGAGAGACCCAGTACTTC

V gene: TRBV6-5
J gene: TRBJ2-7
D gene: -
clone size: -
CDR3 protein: CASSYSITRGYEQYF
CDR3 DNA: TGTGCCAGCAGTTACTCGATAACCAGGGGTTACGAGCAGTACTTC

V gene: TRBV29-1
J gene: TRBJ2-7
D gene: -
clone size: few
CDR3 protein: CRTGTRELGEQYF
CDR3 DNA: TGCAGGACCGGGACCCGGGAACTAGGGGAGCAGTACTTC

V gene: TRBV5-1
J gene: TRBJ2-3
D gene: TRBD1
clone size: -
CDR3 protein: CASSLAGQGGTDTQYF
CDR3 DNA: TGCGCCAGCAGCTTGGCCGGACAGGGGGGGACAGATACGCAGTATTTT

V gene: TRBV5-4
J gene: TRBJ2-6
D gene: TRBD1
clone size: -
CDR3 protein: CALGTVQFSGANVLTF
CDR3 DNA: TGTGCCCTCGGGACAGTTCAATTCTCTGGGGCCAACGTCCTGACTTTC

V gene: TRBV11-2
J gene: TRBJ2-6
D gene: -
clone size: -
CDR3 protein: CASSSVQGNKGSGANVLTF
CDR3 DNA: TGTGCCAGCAGCTCAGTACAGGGTAATAAGGGGAGTGGGGCCAACGTCCTGACTTTC

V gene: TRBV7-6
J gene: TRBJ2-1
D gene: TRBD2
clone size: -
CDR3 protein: CASSLPPGLAGGGEQFF
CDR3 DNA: TGTGCCAGCAGCTTGCCTCCGGGACTAGCGGGAGGGGGTGAGCAGTTCTTC

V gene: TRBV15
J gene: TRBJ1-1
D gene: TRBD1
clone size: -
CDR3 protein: CATSTTGVLTEAFF
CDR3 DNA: TGTGCCACCAGCACCACAGGGGTTCTCACTGAAGCTTTCTTT

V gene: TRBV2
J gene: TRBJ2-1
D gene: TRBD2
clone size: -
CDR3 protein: CASSEGGFGLAGREQFF
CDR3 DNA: TGTGCCAGCAGTGAAGGAGGTTTCGGACTAGCGGGTCGTGAGCAGTTCTTC

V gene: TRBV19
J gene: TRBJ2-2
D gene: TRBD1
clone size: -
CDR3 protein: CASSRTGNSGELFF
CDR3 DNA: TGTGCCAGTAGTAGGACAGGGAATTCCGGGGAGCTGTTTTTT

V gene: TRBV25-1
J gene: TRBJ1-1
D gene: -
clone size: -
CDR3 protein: CASSGPENTEAFF
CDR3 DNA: TGTGCCAGCAGTGGCCCAGAGAACACTGAAGCTTTCTTT

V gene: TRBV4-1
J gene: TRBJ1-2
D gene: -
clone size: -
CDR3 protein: CASSQVANYGYTF
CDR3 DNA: TGCGCCAGCAGCCAAGTTGCTAACTATGGCTACACCTTC

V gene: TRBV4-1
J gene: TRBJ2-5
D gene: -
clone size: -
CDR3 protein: CASSRYPNLGETQYF
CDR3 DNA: TGCGCCAGCAGCCGCTACCCAAACCTTGGGGAGACCCAGTACTTC

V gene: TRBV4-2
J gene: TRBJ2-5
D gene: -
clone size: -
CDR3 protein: CASSPSGTAVRETQYF
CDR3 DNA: TGTGCCAGCAGCCCCAGCGGAACGGCGGTACGGGAGACCCAGTACTTC

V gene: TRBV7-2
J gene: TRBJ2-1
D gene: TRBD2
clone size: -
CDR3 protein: CASSLGLAGGGVENEQFF
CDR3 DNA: TGTGCCAGCAGCTTGGGTCTAGCGGGAGGGGGGGTGGAGAATGAGCAGTTCTTC

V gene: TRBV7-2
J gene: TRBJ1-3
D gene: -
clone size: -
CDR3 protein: CASSLKQGGNTIYF
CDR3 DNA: TGTGCCAGCAGCTTAAAACAGGGTGGAAACACCATATATTTT

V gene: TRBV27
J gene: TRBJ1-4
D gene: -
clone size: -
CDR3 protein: CASSRLGTNEKLFF
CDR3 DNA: TGTGCCAGCAGTCGTTTAGGGACTAATGAAAAACTGTTTTTT

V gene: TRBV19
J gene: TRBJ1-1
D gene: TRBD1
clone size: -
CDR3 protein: CASSPWTGGNTEAFF
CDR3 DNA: TGTGCCAGTAGTCCATGGACAGGGGGCAACACTGAAGCTTTCTTT

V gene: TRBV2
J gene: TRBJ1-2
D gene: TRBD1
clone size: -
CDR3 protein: CATRAGQTQYNYGYTF
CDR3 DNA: TGTGCTACTCGGGCGGGACAGACGCAATATAACTATGGCTACACCTTC